This TCR beta chain originates from a study of control samples from healthy donors and cancer patients. TCRdb's copy holds only in-frame clones and misses some; the assay was immunoSEQ multiplex PCR. The sample carries some 120,000 clones, 93% recorded once. CDR3 length equals 19 residues. Trimming cost V 7 bases and J 4 bases; bases outside gene matches: 18. CDR1 is MRHNA and CDR2 is SNTAGT in the germline V gene. The TCR originated in a man aged 30 to 45 in good health. This chain links TRBV6-4 with TRBJ2-1, with 11 bases lining up with TRBD2. Sequencing was done on a sample of blood. Written as DNA, the CDR3 is TGTGCCAGCAAAGCCTCGGGCGGGCTAGCGGGGGGTGGATACAATGAGCAGTTCTTC. Its translation is CASKASGGLAGGGYNEQFF.